These T cell receptor beta chains were read from a single sample in a study of T cell responses to AZD1222 COVID-19 vaccine. Sequencing used immunoSEQ multiplex PCR; TCRdb keeps in-frame clones, though not all of them. The sample has 100,000 or so clones, over 75% seen once. This sample comprised peripheral blood, obtained on day 0 of AZD1222 vaccination. The source of these receptors is an adult in good health. CDR3s include the opening cysteine and the closing phenylalanine or tryptophan. D genes are given only for firm matches. A row's size may be missing; if present it is once, few, many or a size class.

len	d_gene	j_gene	abundance	v_gene	CDR3aa	CDR3nt
15	NA	TRBJ1-5	once	TRBV5-1	CASSRGGFPDQPQHF	TGCGCCAGCAGCCGCGGCGGTTTCCCAGATCAGCCCCAGCATTTT
16	NA	TRBJ2-1	NA	TRBV20-1	CSASSQMTNAEDEQFF	TGCAGTGCTAGTAGTCAAATGACCAACGCGGAGGATGAGCAGTTCTTC
12	NA	TRBJ2-5	NA	TRBV29-1	CSPNRGVETQYF	TGCAGCCCCAACAGAGGCGTGGAGACCCAGTACTTC
15	NA	TRBJ1-6	NA	TRBV7-9	CASSGGGLINSPLHF	TGTGCCAGCAGCGGGGGGGGATTGATTAATTCACCCCTCCACTTT
15	TRBD1	TRBJ1-5	NA	TRBV6-1	CASSERGTGAQPQHF	TGTGCCAGCAGTGAGAGAGGGACAGGGGCTCAGCCCCAGCATTTT
18	TRBD2	TRBJ2-3	NA	TRBV18	CASSPNAASGLSTDTQYF	TGTGCCAGCTCACCAAATGCGGCTAGCGGGCTTAGCACAGATACGCAGTATTTT
15	TRBD1	TRBJ1-4	NA	TRBV27	CASSLRQGINEKLFF	TGTGCCAGCAGTTTACGACAGGGCATTAATGAAAAACTGTTTTTT
15	NA	TRBJ1-2	NA	TRBV5-1	CASSFQGQGLGGYTF	TGCGCCAGCAGCTTCCAAGGGCAGGGTTTGGGCGGCTACACCTTC
16	TRBD2	TRBJ2-3	NA	TRBV3-1/TRBV3-2	CASSRYRTRSTDTQYF	TGTGCCAGCAGCCGATACAGGACTAGGTCCACAGATACGCAGTATTTT
18	TRBD2	TRBJ2-3	NA	TRBV19	CASSKNPGLAGVKDTQYF	TGTGCCAGTAGTAAAAATCCGGGACTAGCGGGAGTAAAAGATACGCAGTATTTT
12	NA	TRBJ2-5	NA	TRBV3-1/TRBV3-2	CASSQIQETQYF	TGTGCCAGCAGCCAAATCCAAGAGACCCAGTACTTC
13	TRBD1	TRBJ1-1	NA	TRBV28	CASSETGRTEAFF	TGTGCCAGCAGTGAGACAGGGAGGACTGAAGCTTTCTTT
13	NA	TRBJ2-3	NA	TRBV10-1	CASSDSDTDTQYF	TGCGCCAGCAGTGACTCCGACACAGATACGCAGTATTTT
12	NA	TRBJ2-3	NA	TRBV28	CASSLLDQGRVF	TGTGCCAGCAGTTTATTAGACCAGGGAAGAGTATTT
12	NA	TRBJ1-1	NA	TRBV30	CAWGPQRGEAFF	TGTGCCTGGGGCCCCCAGAGGGGGGAAGCTTTCTTT
16	TRBD1	TRBJ1-6	NA	TRBV5-1	CASSLQGPLSNSPLHF	TGCGCCAGCAGCCTACAGGGGCCACTAAGTAATTCACCCCTCCACTTT
14	NA	TRBJ2-7	few	TRBV5-5	CASSRGNTDYEQYF	TGTGCCAGCAGCCGTGGGAACACCGACTACGAGCAGTACTTC
16	TRBD2	TRBJ2-3	NA	TRBV29-1	CSVSGTSGRVTDTQYF	TGCAGCGTGTCCGGGACTAGCGGGAGGGTGACAGATACGCAGTATTTT
11	NA	TRBJ1-1	NA	TRBV10-1	CASSESTEAFF	TGCGCCAGCAGTGAGTCAACTGAAGCTTTCTTT
12	NA	TRBJ2-1	NA	TRBV2	CASRIGGNEQFF	TGTGCCAGCAGGATAGGGGGCAATGAGCAGTTCTTC
13	NA	TRBJ1-4	NA	TRBV7-6	CASSLRMSEKLFF	TGTGCCAGCAGCTTAAGGATGAGTGAAAAACTGTTTTTT
15	NA	TRBJ2-4	NA	TRBV29-1	CSAFVGMGAKNIQYF	TGCAGCGCCTTTGTGGGAATGGGAGCCAAAAACATTCAGTACTTC
16	TRBD1	TRBJ2-7	few	TRBV10-2	CASSEPGTGGSYEQYF	TGCGCCAGCAGTGAGCCCGGGACAGGTGGCTCCTACGAGCAGTACTTC
15	TRBD2	TRBJ2-1	NA	TRBV4-1	CASSLRLAGNNEQFF	TGCGCCAGCAGCCTCCGACTAGCGGGGAACAATGAGCAGTTCTTC
13	NA	TRBJ1-5	NA	TRBV29-1	CSVGGQVNQPQHF	TGCAGCGTTGGAGGGCAGGTCAATCAGCCCCAGCATTTT
15	NA	TRBJ2-6	NA	TRBV5-1	CASSLGLSGANVLTF	TGCGCCAGCAGCTTAGGCCTCTCTGGGGCCAACGTCCTGACTTTC
12	NA	TRBJ2-5	NA	TRBV11-2	CASSLQQETQYF	TGTGCCAGCAGCTTACAACAAGAGACCCAGTACTTC
16	TRBD2	TRBJ2-7	NA	TRBV7-9	CASSSPGGRTAYEQYF	TGTGCCAGCAGCTCGCCGGGGGGGCGGACGGCCTACGAGCAGTACTTC
14	TRBD1	TRBJ2-1	once	TRBV28	CASMTGGSYNEQFF	TGTGCCAGCATGACAGGGGGATCCTACAATGAGCAGTTCTTC
14	TRBD2	TRBJ2-7	NA	TRBV14	CASSPSGSPYEQYF	TGTGCCAGCAGCCCTAGCGGGTCCCCCTACGAGCAGTACTTC
13	NA	TRBJ1-1	NA	TRBV5-1	CASSLALGAEAFF	TGCGCCAGCAGCTTGGCCTTAGGGGCTGAAGCTTTCTTT
14	NA	TRBJ2-7	NA	TRBV19	CASTPGKGPYEQYF	TGTGCCAGTACCCCGGGTAAGGGTCCCTACGAGCAGTACTTC
17	NA	TRBJ2-5	once	TRBV5-1	CASSRAPGGRGEETQYF	TGCGCCAGCAGCAGGGCCCCAGGGGGGAGGGGAGAAGAGACCCAGTACTTC
17	NA	TRBJ2-7	few	TRBV4-2	CASSHGLSVLNAYEQYF	TGTGCCAGCAGCCACGGCCTTAGCGTCCTGAATGCCTACGAGCAGTACTTC
13	TRBD1	TRBJ2-3	NA	TRBV24-1	CASARGLTDTQYF	TGTGCCTCCGCCAGGGGGCTTACAGATACGCAGTATTTT
15	TRBD1	TRBJ1-4	NA	TRBV5-6	CASSPPGTGGGKLFF	TGTGCCAGCAGCCCCCCCGGGACAGGGGGTGGAAAACTGTTTTTT
15	NA	TRBJ1-5	NA	TRBV21-1	CASSKSGQGNQPQHF	TGTGCCAGCAGCAAATCGGGGCAGGGCAATCAGCCCCAGCATTTT
13	NA	TRBJ2-3	NA	TRBV27	CASKPVGTNTQYF	TGTGCCAGCAAACCCGTAGGGACAAATACGCAGTATTTT
14	NA	TRBJ2-7	once	TRBV30	CAWSGGRTNYEQYF	TGTGCCTGGAGTGGAGGGCGGACAAACTACGAGCAGTACTTC
14	TRBD1	TRBJ2-7	NA	TRBV30	CAWSWGQGDYEQYF	TGTGCCTGGAGCTGGGGACAGGGGGACTACGAGCAGTACTTC
15	NA	TRBJ1-1	NA	TRBV9	CASSVVPSWDTEAFF	TGTGCCAGCAGCGTAGTTCCGTCGTGGGACACTGAAGCTTTCTTT
15	NA	TRBJ1-2	NA	TRBV6-5	CASKLLQLDFYGYTF	TGTGCCAGCAAATTACTACAGCTAGACTTCTATGGCTACACCTTC
17	NA	TRBJ1-2	NA	TRBV28	CASSFSRLGSGNYGYTF	TGTGCCAGCAGTTTTTCACGGTTGGGGTCGGGTAACTATGGCTACACCTTC